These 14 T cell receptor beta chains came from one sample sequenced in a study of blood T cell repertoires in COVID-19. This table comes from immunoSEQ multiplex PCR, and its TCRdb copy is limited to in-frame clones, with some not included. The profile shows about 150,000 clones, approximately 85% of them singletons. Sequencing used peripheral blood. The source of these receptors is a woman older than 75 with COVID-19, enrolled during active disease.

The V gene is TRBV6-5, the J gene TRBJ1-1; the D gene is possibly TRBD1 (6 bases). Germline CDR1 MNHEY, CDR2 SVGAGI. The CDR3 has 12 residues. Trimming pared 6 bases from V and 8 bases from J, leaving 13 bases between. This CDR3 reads CASSADSLEAFF. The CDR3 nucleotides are TGTGCCAGCAGCGCGGACAGCCTAGAAGCTTTCTTT.

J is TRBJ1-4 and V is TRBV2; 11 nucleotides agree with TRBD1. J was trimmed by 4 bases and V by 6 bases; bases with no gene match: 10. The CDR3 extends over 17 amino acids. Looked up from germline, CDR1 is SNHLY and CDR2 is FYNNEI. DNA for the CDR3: TGTGCCAGCAGCGGACAGGGGGCAAGCGGGAATAATGAAAAACTGTTTTTT. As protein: CASSGQGASGNNEKLFF.

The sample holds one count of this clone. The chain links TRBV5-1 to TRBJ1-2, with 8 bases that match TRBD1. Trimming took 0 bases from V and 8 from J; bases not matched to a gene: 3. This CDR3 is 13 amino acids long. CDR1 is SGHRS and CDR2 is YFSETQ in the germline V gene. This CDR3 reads CASSLGTGSGYTF. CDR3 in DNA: TGCGCCAGCAGCTTGGGGACAGGGAGCGGCTACACCTTC. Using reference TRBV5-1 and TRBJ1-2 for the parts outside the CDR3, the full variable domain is KAGVTQTPRYLIKTRGQQVTLSCSPISGHRSVSWYQQTPGQGLQFLFEYFSETQRNKGNFPGRFSGRQFSNSRSEMNVSTLELGDSALYLCASSLGTGSGYTFGSGTRLTVV.

CDR3 sequence (DNA): TGTGCCAGCAGCTTCACGGGACAGGGTTCACCCCTCCACTTT. Its translation: CASSFTGQGSPLHF. This chain joins TRBV7-3 and TRBJ1-6, with TRBD1 identical over 9 bases. Trimming cost V 3 bases and J 9 bases; bases outside gene matches: 3. CDR1 SGHTA and CDR2 FQGTGA come from the germline V gene. This CDR3 region has 14 residues.

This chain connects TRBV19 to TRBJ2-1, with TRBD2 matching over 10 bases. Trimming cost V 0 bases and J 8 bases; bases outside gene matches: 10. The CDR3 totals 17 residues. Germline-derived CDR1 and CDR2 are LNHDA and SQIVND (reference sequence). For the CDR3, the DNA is TGTGCCAGTAGTATAGATCCAGCGGGAGGGCCTAGGGATGAGCAGTTCTTC. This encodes CASSIDPAGGPRDEQFF. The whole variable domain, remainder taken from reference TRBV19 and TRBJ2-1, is DGGITQSPKYLFRKEGQNVTLSCEQNLNHDAMYWYRQDPGQGLRLIYYSQIVNDFQKGDIAEGYSVSREKKESFPLTVTSAQKNPTAFYLCASSIDPAGGPRDEQFFGPGTRLTVL.

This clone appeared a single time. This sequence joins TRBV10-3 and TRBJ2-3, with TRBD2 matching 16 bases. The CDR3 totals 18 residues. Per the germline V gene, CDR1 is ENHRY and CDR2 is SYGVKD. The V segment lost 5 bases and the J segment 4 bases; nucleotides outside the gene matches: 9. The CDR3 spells CAISPTGTSGRGPDTQYF. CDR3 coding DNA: TGTGCCATCAGTCCGACCGGGACTAGCGGGAGGGGGCCAGATACGCAGTATTTT.

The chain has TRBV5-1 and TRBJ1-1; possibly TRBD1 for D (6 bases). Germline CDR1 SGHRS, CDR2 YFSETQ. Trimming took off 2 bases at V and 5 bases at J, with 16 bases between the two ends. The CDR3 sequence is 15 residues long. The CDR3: CASSFRQGRDTEAFF. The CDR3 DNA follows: TGCGCCAGCAGCTTCCGGCAGGGGAGAGATACTGAAGCTTTCTTT.

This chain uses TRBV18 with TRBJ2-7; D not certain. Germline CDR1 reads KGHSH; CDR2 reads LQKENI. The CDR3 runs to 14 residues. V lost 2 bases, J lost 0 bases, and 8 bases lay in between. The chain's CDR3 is CASSPSPSSYEQYF. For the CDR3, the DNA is TGTGCCAGCTCACCATCTCCGAGCTCCTACGAGCAGTACTTC.

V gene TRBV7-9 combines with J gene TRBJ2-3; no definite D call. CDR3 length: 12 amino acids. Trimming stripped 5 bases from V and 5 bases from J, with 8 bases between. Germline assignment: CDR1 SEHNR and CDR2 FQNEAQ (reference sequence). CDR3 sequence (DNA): TGTGCCAGCAGCAGAGGTGGAGATACGCAGTATTTT. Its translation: CASSRGGDTQYF.

The CDR3, as DNA: TGTGCCAGCAGTTATCTGGGCTCTTCGGACACAGATACGCAGTATTTT. Translation: CASSYLGSSDTDTQYF. The chain carries TRBV6-2 or TRBV6-3 and TRBJ2-3, with D unresolved. The length of the CDR3 is 16 residues. The V end lost 3 bases, the J end lost 2 bases, and 15 bases lay between the germline ends. The germline CDR1 and CDR2 sequences are MNHEY and SVGEGT.

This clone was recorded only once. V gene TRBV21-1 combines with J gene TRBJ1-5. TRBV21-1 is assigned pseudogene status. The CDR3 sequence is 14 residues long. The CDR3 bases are TGTGCCAGCAGCAAAGTTCCGGGTGGGCAGCCCCAGCATTTT. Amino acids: CASSKVPGGQPQHF.

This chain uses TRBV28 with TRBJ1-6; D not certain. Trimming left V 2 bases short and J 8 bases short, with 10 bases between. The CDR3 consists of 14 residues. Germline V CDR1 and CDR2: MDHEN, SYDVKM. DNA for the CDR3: TGTGCCAGCAGTTTACCGCGTGATTATTCACCCCTCCACTTT. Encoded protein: CASSLPRDYSPLHF.

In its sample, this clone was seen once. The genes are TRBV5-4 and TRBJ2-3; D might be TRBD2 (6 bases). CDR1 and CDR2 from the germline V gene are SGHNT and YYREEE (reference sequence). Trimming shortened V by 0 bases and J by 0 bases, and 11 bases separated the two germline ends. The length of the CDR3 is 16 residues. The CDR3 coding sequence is TGTGCCAGCAGCTTGGCAGGGCGGGGTAGCACAGATACGCAGTATTTT. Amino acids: CASSLAGRGSTDTQYF.

CDR3 DNA sequence: TGTGCTAGTGGTTTGACTAGCAGGAGCTACGAGCAGTACTTC. Encoded protein: CASGLTSRSYEQYF. The rearrangement links TRBV12-5 to TRBJ2-7; tentative D call: TRBD2 (6 bases). Looked up from germline, CDR1 is LGHNT and CDR2 is FRNRAP. V shed 2 bases and J shed 3 bases, with 11 bases lying between them. The CDR3 has 14 residues.